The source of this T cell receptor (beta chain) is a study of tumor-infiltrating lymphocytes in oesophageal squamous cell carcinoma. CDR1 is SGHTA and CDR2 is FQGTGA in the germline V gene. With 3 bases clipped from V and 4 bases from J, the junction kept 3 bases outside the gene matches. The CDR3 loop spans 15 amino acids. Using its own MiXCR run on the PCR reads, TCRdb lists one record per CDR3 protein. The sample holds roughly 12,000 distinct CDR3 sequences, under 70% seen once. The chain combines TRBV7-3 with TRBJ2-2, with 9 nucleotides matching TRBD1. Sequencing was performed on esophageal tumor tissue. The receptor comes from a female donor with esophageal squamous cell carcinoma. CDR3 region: CASSFLQGATGELFF. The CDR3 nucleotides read TGTGCCAGCAGCTTTTTACAGGGGGCCACCGGGGAGCTGTTTTTT.